Below are 18 T cell receptor beta chains sequenced from a single sample in a study of CD8 T cells in Susac syndrome. RNA totalling about 0.45 to 1 ug underwent reverse transcription with random hexamers. One entry per CDR3 protein, called by TCRdb with MiXCR from the immunoSEQ multiplex PCR reads. The table lists more than 55,000 distinct CDR3 sequences, over 90% of them singletons. The material sequenced was CD4+ T cells from PBMCs. The source of these receptors is a human donor with multiple sclerosis.

This chain connects TRBV7-2 to TRBJ2-7; no clear D gene. CDR1 SGHTA and CDR2 FQGNSA come from the germline V gene. The V end was cut by 1 base, the J end by 3 bases, with 10 bases between. The CDR3 runs 14 residues. The CDR3 protein is CASSLGTANYEQYF. CDR3 sequence (DNA): TGTGCCAGCAGCTTAGGGACCGCGAACTACGAGCAGTACTTC.

V usage is TRBV6-1 and J usage is TRBJ2-2, with a tentative D call TRBD1 (6 bases). CDR1 is MNHNS and CDR2 is SASEGT in the germline V gene. This CDR3 spans 13 amino acids. The ends were cut back, 10 bases at V and 7 bases at J, with 16 bases in the middle. CDR3 protein: CATRGIVGGELFF. The CDR3 DNA reads TGTGCCACCAGGGGCATAGTCGGCGGGGAGCTGTTTTTT.

The V gene is TRBV21-1, the J gene TRBJ2-5; the table's D call, TRBD2, has no DNA check behind it. TRBV21-1 is a pseudogene. This CDR3 has 16 residues. The CDR3 reads CASSDELSGTPETQYF. DNA of the CDR3: TGTGCCAGCAGTGATGAATTAAGCGGGACTCCCGAGACCCAGTACTTC.

The chain carries TRBV6-5 and TRBJ2-1; 7 positions match TRBD1. V lost 2 bases to trimming and J lost 7 bases; unmatched junction nucleotides: 5. CDR3 size: 14 residues. The germline CDR1 and CDR2 sequences are MNHEY and SVGAGI. This chain's CDR3 is CASSYEGARNEQFF. The CDR3 DNA follows: TGTGCCAGCAGTTACGAGGGGGCCAGGAATGAGCAGTTCTTC.

This chain connects TRBV2 to TRBJ1-5; TRBD1 aligns across 9 bases. V gave up 6 bases and J gave up 6 bases; unmatched junction bases: 6. The length of the CDR3 is 14 residues. CDR1 and CDR2 from the germline V gene are SNHLY and FYNNEI. In DNA form, the CDR3 reads TGTGCCAGCAGCGCTACAGGGGGCCCTCAGCCCCAGCATTTT. Protein: CASSATGGPQPQHF.

This chain connects TRBV7-9 to TRBJ2-5; 9 nucleotides agree with TRBD1. Germline lookup yields CDR1 SEHNR and CDR2 FQNEAQ (reference sequence). The CDR3 sequence is 15 residues long. Trimming removed 1 base from V and 5 bases from J; junction bases left unmatched: 5. In nucleotides, the CDR3 is TGTGCCAGCAGCTTAGGGTCGGACAGGGGCGAGACCCAGTACTTC. Translating it yields CASSLGSDRGETQYF.

The gene calls are TRBV2 and TRBJ2-7, with D perhaps being TRBD1 or TRBD2 (5 bases each). CDR1 is SNHLY, CDR2 FYNNEI, per germline. Trimming took 1 base from V and 5 from J, leaving 12 bases between them. The CDR3 extends over 14 amino acids. In DNA form, the CDR3 reads TGTGCCAGCAGTGAAGGAGGGGTAAGGGACGAGCAGTACTTC. Its translation is CASSEGGVRDEQYF.

The chain is built from TRBV7-8 and TRBJ2-7, with a weak D call TRBD1 (8 bases). The length of the CDR3 is 14 residues. The V end was cut by 3 bases, the J end by 3 bases, with 12 bases between. The germline V gene encodes CDR1 SGHVS and CDR2 FQNEAQ. This CDR3 is CASSFTGGDYEQYF. The CDR3 DNA reads TGTGCCAGCAGCTTCACAGGGGGGGACTACGAGCAGTACTTC.

The rearrangement links TRBV9 to TRBJ2-7; the match to TRBD1 covers 7 bases. V lost 4 bases and J lost 5; bases outside the gene matches: 3. Germline assignment: CDR1 SGDLS and CDR2 YYNGEE. The CDR3 loop spans 12 amino acids. The CDR3 reads CASSPQGNEQYF. In DNA form, the CDR3 reads TGTGCCAGCAGCCCACAGGGGAACGAGCAGTACTTC. Complete variable domain (other parts from reference TRBV9 and TRBJ2-7): DSGVTQTPKHLITATGQRVTLRCSPRSGDLSVYWYQQSLDQGLQFLIQYYNGEERAKGNILERFSAQQFPDLHSELNLSSLELGDSALYFCASSPQGNEQYFGPGTRLTVT.

The CDR3 here is CASIIAGDPGNEQFF. CDR3 nucleotides: TGTGCCAGCATTATAGCGGGGGACCCAGGAAATGAGCAGTTCTTC. V gene TRBV5-6 combines with J gene TRBJ2-1; 9 bases map to TRBD2. The CDR3 is 15 amino acids. Germline CDR1 SGHDT, CDR2 YYEEEE. V dropped 6 bases and J dropped 7; count of bases not matched to a gene: 11.

The chain recombines TRBV28 with TRBJ2-3, with 7 bases matching TRBD2. The CDR3 length is 15 residues. CDR1 MDHEN and CDR2 SYDVKM come from the germline V gene. V lost 8 bases, J lost 0 bases, and 8 bases stayed unmatched. The CDR3 reads CASGPGRGSTDTQYF. CDR3 in DNA: TGTGCCAGCGGCCCAGGGCGGGGGAGCACAGATACGCAGTATTTT. The whole variable domain, remainder taken from reference TRBV28 and TRBJ2-3, is DVKVTQSSRYLVKRTGEKVFLECVQDMDHENMFWYRQDPGLGLRLIYFSYDVKMKEKGDIPEGYSVSREKKERFSLILESASTNQTSMYLCASGPGRGSTDTQYFGPGTRLTVL.

The chain combines TRBV3-1 with TRBJ1-2, with a tentative D call TRBD1 (6 bases). The germline gives CDR1 LGHDT, CDR2 YNNKEL (reference sequence). This CDR3 has 15 amino acids. The V and J ends lost 0 bases and 4 bases respectively, with 12 bases between them. CDR3: CASSQDLGHGYGYTF. CDR3 bases: TGTGCCAGCAGCCAAGACTTGGGACACGGCTATGGCTACACCTTC.

The chain is built from TRBV6-5 and TRBJ2-5; D is unclear. CDR3 length: 13 residues. Germline V gives CDR1 MNHEY, CDR2 SVGAGI. V lost 0 bases and J 3 bases, leaving 5 bases between the germline ends. The CDR3 region has the DNA TGTGCCAGCAGTTACTCGCAGAAAGAGACCCAGTACTTC. This codes for CASSYSQKETQYF.

This chain joins TRBV6-6 and TRBJ1-5; D remains ambiguous. Trimming took 2 bases from V and 3 from J, leaving 11 bases between them. This CDR3 has 15 amino acids. Germline V lookup: CDR1 MNHNY, CDR2 SVGAGI (reference sequence). The CDR3 nucleotides read TGTGCCAGCAGTTACCAGGCGGATTTCAATCAGCCCCAGCATTTT. Translation gives CASSYQADFNQPQHF.

The rearrangement links TRBV5-1 to TRBJ2-7; 8 bases line up with TRBD1. CDR3 length equals 15 residues. Germline CDR1 reads SGHRS; CDR2 reads YFSETQ. Trimming cost V 4 bases and J 2 bases; bases outside gene matches: 8. The CDR3 is CASSLRTGQAYEQYF. The DNA of the CDR3 is TGCGCCAGCAGCCTCAGGACAGGGCAAGCCTACGAGCAGTACTTC.

The chain links TRBV12-3 or TRBV12-4 to TRBJ1-5, with 8 nucleotides matching TRBD1. Trimming cost V 6 bases and J 7 bases; bases outside gene matches: 8. The CDR3 is 14 residues long. The CDR3: CASSPQGGWQPQHF. The DNA for the CDR3 is TGTGCCAGCAGCCCACAGGGGGGTTGGCAGCCCCAGCATTTT.

The genes are TRBV29-1 and TRBJ2-5, with 7 bases lining up with TRBD1. Germline CDR1 and CDR2: SQVTM and ANQGSEA. Trimming took 4 bases from V and 4 from J; bases not matched to a gene: 6. CDR3 size: 13 residues. The CDR3 region is CSVGQGERETQYF. CDR3 in DNA: TGCAGCGTTGGACAGGGTGAGAGAGAGACCCAGTACTTC.

This chain links TRBV29-1 with TRBJ2-1, with 9 bases fitting TRBD2. This CDR3 has 14 amino acids. V gave up 4 bases and J gave up 6 bases; unmatched junction bases: 7. Germline CDR1 is SQVTM and CDR2 is ANQGSEA. The CDR3 coding sequence is TGCAGCGTTGGGCCGAGGCGGGGGGGCAATGAGCAGTTCTTC. Translated: CSVGPRRGGNEQFF.